The 7 T cell receptor beta chains below were found in one sample sequenced in a study of shared clonotypes between healthy human individuals (dated by TCRdb to 2020 to 2021). The library was obtained by the immunoSEQ multiplex PCR assay. Drawn from immuneACCESS, this table holds only the in-frame rearrangements with V and J called that TCRdb kept. Clones are partly lost; checked studies trace under half to an unresolved V gene and leave the rest unexplained. The sample table holds 2 million to 2.5 million clones, of which almost 96% were seen once. The ten largest make up approximately 0.13% of the sample. Sequenced material: naive CD4+ T cells sorted from blood. In the paper's terms, the cell subset or site label means: CD45RA+ positively selected. The receptors shown here come from a man aged 18 to 29 in good health.

The rearrangement uses TRBV30 and TRBJ1-1, with a possible D match to TRBD1 (6 bases). The CDR3 runs to 13 residues. CDR1 and CDR2 from the germline V gene are GTSNPN and SVGIG (reference sequence). Trimming shortened V by 7 bases and J by 3 bases, and 15 bases separated the two germline ends. CDR3 sequence (DNA): TGTGCCTACTACAGGGCCAAGGACACTGAAGCTTTCTTT. Its protein is CAYYRAKDTEAFF.

This sequence joins TRBV7-9 and TRBJ1-1, with D possibly being TRBD1 (5 bases). The V end lost 0 bases, the J end lost 7 bases, and 15 bases lay between the germline ends. The V gene's germline CDR1 is SEHNR and CDR2 FQNEAQ (reference sequence). This CDR3 region has 15 residues. The CDR3 DNA sequence: TGTGCCAGCAGCTTAGCGCTTTTGGGGGTGGGTGAAGCTTTCTTT. The encoded protein is CASSLALLGVGEAFF.

The gene calls are TRBV27 and TRBJ2-7; the match to TRBD1 covers 7 bases. This CDR3 has 14 amino acids. Germline lookup yields CDR1 MNHEY and CDR2 SMNVEV (reference sequence). Trimming at V came to 6 bases and at J to 2 bases, leaving 7 bases not matched to a gene. CDR3 sequence reads: CASSTPTGPYEQYF. CDR3 DNA: TGTGCCAGCAGCACCCCGACAGGGCCCTACGAGCAGTACTTC.

The V gene is TRBV28, the J gene TRBJ1-5; maybe TRBD1 (6 bases). CDR3 length: 15 amino acids. Germline lookup yields CDR1 MDHEN and CDR2 SYDVKM. V lost 10 bases, J lost 2 bases, and 18 bases lay in between. The CDR3 spells CATKGGAAGNQPQHF. CDR3 nucleotide sequence: TGTGCCACCAAAGGGGGGGCGGCGGGCAATCAGCCCCAGCATTTT. The whole variable domain, remainder taken from reference TRBV28 and TRBJ1-5, is DVKVTQSSRYLVKRTGEKVFLECVQDMDHENMFWYRQDPGLGLRLIYFSYDVKMKEKGDIPEGYSVSREKKERFSLILESASTNQTSMYLCATKGGAAGNQPQHFGDGTRLSIL.

V is TRBV5-6 and J is TRBJ2-7; D is uncertain. CDR3 size: 12 residues. The germline CDR1 and CDR2 sequences are SGHDT and YYEEEE. With 1 base removed from V and 3 bases from J, the gap between germline ends came to 5 bases. The CDR3 nucleotides read TGTGCCAGCAGCTTGCTTGACTACGAGCAGTACTTC. It yields the protein CASSLLDYEQYF.

V gene TRBV5-8 combines with J gene TRBJ1-3; maybe TRBD1 (5 bases). The CDR3 contains 18 residues. Germline CDR1 and CDR2: SGHTS and YDEGEE. Deletions cut 7 bases from V and 2 bases from J, with 25 bases between. The CDR3 nucleotides read TGTGCCAGCCCCTTGGGGGACTTTATTAATTCGGCTGGAAACACCATATATTTT. Translated, it gives CASPLGDFINSAGNTIYF.

The V call is TRBV10-1, the J call TRBJ2-7; 15 bases are a match to TRBD2. J gave up 9 bases and V 5 bases, and 5 bases lay outside the gene matches. The CDR3 covers 14 residues. CDR1 and CDR2 from the germline V gene are WNHNN and SYGVQD (reference sequence). In nucleotides, the CDR3 is TGCGCCAGCAGTCCGGGACTAGCGGGAGGTACGCAGTACTTC. Amino acid sequence: CASSPGLAGGTQYF.